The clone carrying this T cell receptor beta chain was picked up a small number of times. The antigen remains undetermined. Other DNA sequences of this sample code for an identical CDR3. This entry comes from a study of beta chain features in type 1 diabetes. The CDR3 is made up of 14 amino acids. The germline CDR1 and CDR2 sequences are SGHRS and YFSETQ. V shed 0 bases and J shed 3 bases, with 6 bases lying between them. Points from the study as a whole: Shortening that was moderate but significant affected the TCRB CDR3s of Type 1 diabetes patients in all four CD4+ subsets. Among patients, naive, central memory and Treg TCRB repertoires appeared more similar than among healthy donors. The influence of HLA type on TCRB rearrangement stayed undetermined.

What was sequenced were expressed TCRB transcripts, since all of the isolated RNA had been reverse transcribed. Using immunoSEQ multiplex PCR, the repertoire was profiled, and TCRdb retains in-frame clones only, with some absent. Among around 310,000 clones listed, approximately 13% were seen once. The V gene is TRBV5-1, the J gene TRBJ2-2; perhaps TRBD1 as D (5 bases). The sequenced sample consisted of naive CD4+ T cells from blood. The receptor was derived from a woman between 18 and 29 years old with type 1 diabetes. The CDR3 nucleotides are TGCGCCAGCAGCTTGGGACAGTACACCGGGGAGCTGTTTTTT. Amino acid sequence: CASSLGQYTGELFF.